What follows is one T cell receptor beta chain and its context. Authors' methods: Reference gene primers were amplified, and this amplification served to estimate nucleated cell counts. Measured with immunoSEQ multiplex PCR; TCRdb has only the in-frame clones, and not every one. V and J calls and clone size come straight from that table; D and trimming were deduced from the DNA. Here the sample spans roughly 250,000 clones, 75% to 90% being singletons. The CDR3 is 14 residues long. The V gene end was trimmed by 4 bases and the J gene end by 7 bases; junction bases not matched to a gene: 7. The germline V gene encodes CDR1 MDHEN and CDR2 SYDVKM. The data stem from a study of blood T cell repertoires in COVID-19. Study details: Sample material is recorded as cDNA or gDNA derived from T cells, B-cell-depleted T cells, or PBMCs.

Which cohort a participant joined came from the clinical history participants gave. The chain carries TRBV28 and TRBJ2-1, with TRBD2 identical over 7 bases. The TCR was taken from a woman in her forties or fifties who had recovered from COVID-19. The source material was PBMCs or T cells enriched from blood (not recorded which). The CDR3, as DNA: TGTGCCAGCAGTTATGGGGGGGGTCTAAATGAGCAGTTCTTC. This sequence encodes CASSYGGGLNEQFF.